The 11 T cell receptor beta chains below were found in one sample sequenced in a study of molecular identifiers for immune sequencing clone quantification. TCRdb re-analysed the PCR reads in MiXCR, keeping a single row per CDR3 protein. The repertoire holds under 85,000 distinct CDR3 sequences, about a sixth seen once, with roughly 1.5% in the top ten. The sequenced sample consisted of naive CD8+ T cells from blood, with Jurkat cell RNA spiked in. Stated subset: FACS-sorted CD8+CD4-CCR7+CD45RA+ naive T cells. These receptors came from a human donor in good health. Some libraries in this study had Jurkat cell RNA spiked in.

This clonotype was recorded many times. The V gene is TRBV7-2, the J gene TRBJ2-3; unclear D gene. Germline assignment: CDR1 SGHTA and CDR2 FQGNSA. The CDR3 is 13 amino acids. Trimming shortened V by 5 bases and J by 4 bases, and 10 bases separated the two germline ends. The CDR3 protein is CASSEWNSDTQYF. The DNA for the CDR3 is TGTGCCAGCAGCGAGTGGAATTCAGATACGCAGTATTTT. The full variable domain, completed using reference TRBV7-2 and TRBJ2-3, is GAGVSQSPSNKVTEKGKDVELRCDPISGHTALYWYRQSLGQGLEFLIYFQGNSAPDKSGLPSDRFSAERTGGSVSTLTIQRTQQEDSAVYLCASSEWNSDTQYFGPGTRLTVL.

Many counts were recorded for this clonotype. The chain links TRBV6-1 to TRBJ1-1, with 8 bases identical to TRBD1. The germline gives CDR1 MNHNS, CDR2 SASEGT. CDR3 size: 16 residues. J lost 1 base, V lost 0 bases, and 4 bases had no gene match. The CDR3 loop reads CASSEARQGPNTEAFF. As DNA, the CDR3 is TGTGCCAGCAGTGAAGCGCGACAGGGGCCGAACACTGAAGCTTTCTTT.

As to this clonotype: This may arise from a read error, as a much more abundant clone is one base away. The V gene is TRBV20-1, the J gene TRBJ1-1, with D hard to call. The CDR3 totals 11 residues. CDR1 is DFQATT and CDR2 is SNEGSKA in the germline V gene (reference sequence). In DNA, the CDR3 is TGCAGTGCTACCGAGGGCACTGTAGCTTTCTTT. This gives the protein CSATEGTVAFF.

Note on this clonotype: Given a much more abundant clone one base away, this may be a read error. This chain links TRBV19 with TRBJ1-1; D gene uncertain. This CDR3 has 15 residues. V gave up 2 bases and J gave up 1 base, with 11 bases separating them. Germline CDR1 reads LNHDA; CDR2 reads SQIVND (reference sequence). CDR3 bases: TGTGCCAGTAGTATAAGAGCGGTGGGGAACACTGAAGCTTTCTTT. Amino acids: CASSIRAVGNTEAFF.

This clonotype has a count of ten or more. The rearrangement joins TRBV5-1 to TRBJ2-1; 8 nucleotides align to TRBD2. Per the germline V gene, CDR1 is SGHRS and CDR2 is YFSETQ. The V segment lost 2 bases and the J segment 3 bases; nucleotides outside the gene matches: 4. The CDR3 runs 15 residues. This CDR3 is CASSLLADLYNEQFF. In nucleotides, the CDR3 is TGCGCCAGCAGCTTACTAGCGGACCTCTACAATGAGCAGTTCTTC.

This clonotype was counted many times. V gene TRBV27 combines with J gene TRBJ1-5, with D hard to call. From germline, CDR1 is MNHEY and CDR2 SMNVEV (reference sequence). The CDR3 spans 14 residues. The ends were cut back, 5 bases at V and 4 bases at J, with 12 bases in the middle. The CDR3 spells CASSRQGRNQPQHF. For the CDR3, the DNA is TGTGCCAGCAGTCGCCAAGGGAGGAATCAGCCCCAGCATTTT.

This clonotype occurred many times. The CDR3 sequence is CASSPGLTGELFF. The CDR3 nucleotides are TGTGCCAGTAGTCCGGGACTGACCGGGGAGCTGTTTTTT. The chain employs TRBV19 and TRBJ2-2; possibly TRBD2 for D (6 bases). Trimming removed 5 bases at V and 5 bases at J, with 9 bases between. CDR3 length equals 13 residues. Germline-derived CDR1 and CDR2 are LNHDA and SQIVND (reference sequence).

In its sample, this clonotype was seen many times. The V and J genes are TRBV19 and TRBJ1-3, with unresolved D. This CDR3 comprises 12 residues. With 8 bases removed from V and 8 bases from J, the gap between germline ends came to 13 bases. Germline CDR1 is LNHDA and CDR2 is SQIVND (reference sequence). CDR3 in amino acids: CASFVWSDTIYF. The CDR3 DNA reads TGTGCCAGTTTTGTATGGTCGGACACCATATATTTT.

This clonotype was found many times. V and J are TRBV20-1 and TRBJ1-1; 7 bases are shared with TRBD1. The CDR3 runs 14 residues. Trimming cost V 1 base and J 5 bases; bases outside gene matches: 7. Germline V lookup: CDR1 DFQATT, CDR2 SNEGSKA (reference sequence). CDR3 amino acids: CSARGQGGFTEAFF. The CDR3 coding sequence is TGCAGTGCTAGAGGACAGGGTGGGTTTACTGAAGCTTTCTTT.

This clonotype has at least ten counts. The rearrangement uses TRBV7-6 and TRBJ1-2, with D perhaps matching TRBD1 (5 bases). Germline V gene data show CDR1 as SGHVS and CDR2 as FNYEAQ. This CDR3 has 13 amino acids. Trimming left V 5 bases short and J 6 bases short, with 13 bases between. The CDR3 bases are TGTGCCAGCAGCCCCACGATGGGGGATGGCTACACCTTC. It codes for CASSPTMGDGYTF.

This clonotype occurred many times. This CDR3 reads CASSLRQFYNSPLHF. The DNA of the CDR3 is TGTGCCAGCAGTTTACGGCAGTTCTATAATTCACCCCTCCACTTT. The V and J genes are TRBV28 and TRBJ1-6; no firm D call. The germline V and J ends were trimmed by 2 bases and 3 bases, with 8 bases remaining between them. This CDR3 is 15 amino acids long. Per germline, CDR1 MDHEN and CDR2 SYDVKM.